This T cell receptor beta chain was captured by sequencing in a study of blood T cell repertoires in COVID-19 (TCRdb year 2020). About the full investigation: Samples from collaborators originated in the United States, Italy and Spain and spanned both the acute and convalescent phases of COVID-19. Where HLA class I and class II types were available, the types were taken from metadata supplied by the sample provider, not from assay-based typing. The dataset comprised deeply sampled blood TCRbeta repertoires from subjects exposed to, actively infected with, or recovered from COVID-19. The material from the prospective study consisted of cDNA or gDNA derived from T cells, B-cell-depleted T cells, or PBMCs. The repertoires were released in a freely available public database meant as a resource for research on the immune response to SARS-CoV-2. Nearly every sample came with metadata listing a de-identified subject ID, COVID-19 status, age in years and sex. The samples were drawn from the first 160 participants of the ongoing ImmuneRACE study and from 1,254 subjects provided by 6 global collaborators. Points the paper makes about the study in general: The amount of clinical and demographic metadata varied by source and participant and was provided uncurated.

The immunoSEQ Assay, a bias-controlled multiplex PCR, was used to amplify TCRbeta CDR3 regions from genomic DNA. As for the authors' bioinformatics: The number of nucleated cells in each sample was estimated from the amplification of reference gene primers within the assay. Sequence reads were collapsed and filtered to measure the absolute abundance of every unique TCRbeta CDR3 rearrangement. Productive Simpson clonality was computed per sample as the square root of Simpson's diversity index over productive rearrangements. The clones in this table, taken by TCRdb from immuneACCESS, are in-frame only. Not every clone is retained; where verified, under half of the shortfall comes from an unresolved V gene, and the cause of the rest is unknown. From that table come the V and J calls and clone size; the DNA was used to work out D and trimming. The sample has hundreds of thousands of clones on record, around 88% of them singletons. Jointly, the top ten make up 1.3% to 1.5% of the sample.

Notes on this clone: It lacks a known antigen. Base qualities were left out, and no much larger clone turns up one base away.

The CDR3 goes from the cysteine to the phenylalanine over 12 residues. The only DNA kept is the CDR3, 36 bases in frame from the first base. At the junction V is shortened by 6 bases and J by 5 bases, with 10 bases in between. CDR1 and CDR2 are read off the germline V gene (reference sequence) as LNHNV and YYDKDF. Collaborating institutions collected whole blood in K2EDTA tubes following their own protocols. For TCRbeta analysis, collaborator samples were shipped as frozen whole blood, as isolated PBMCs, or as DNA extracted from either sample type. Rearrangement joined TRBV15 to TRBJ1-1; the D gene remains uncertain. What was sequenced was peripheral blood. The source of this sequence is a man of 80 years or more with acute or convalescent COVID-19. The CDR3 corresponds to CATSAEETEAFF. The DNA sequence is given as TGTGCCACCAGTGCGGAGGAGACTGAAGCTTTCTTT.